Shown below are 30 T cell receptor beta chains from a single sample sequenced in a study of T cell repertoires in cytomegalovirus infection. MiXCR, applied by TCRdb to the reads, yields one record per CDR3 protein. Among nearly 450,000 distinct CDR3 sequences, 31% were seen once, and the ten largest hold around 15%. What was sequenced was PBMCs. The receptors were sampled from a human donor in good health (CMV status not recorded). Some clones in this sample may be carry-over from other donors' samples.

This clonotype was counted ten times or more. This sequence joins TRBV7-8 and TRBJ2-2; D may be TRBD1 or TRBD2 (5 bases each). V shed 2 bases and J shed 0 bases, with 10 bases lying between them. CDR3 length: 16 amino acids. Looked up from germline, CDR1 is SGHVS and CDR2 is FQNEAQ. The CDR3 protein is CASSLSGTANTGELFF. The CDR3 DNA is TGTGCCAGCAGCTTATCAGGGACGGCGAACACCGGGGAGCTGTTTTTT.

The chain joins TRBV19 to TRBJ1-4, with D perhaps TRBD1 (5 bases). The CDR3 sequence is 13 residues long. CDR1 is LNHDA and CDR2 is SQIVND in the germline V gene (reference sequence). The V gene lost 9 bases and the J gene lost 8 bases, with 16 bases spanning the gap. The CDR3 region is CASNRHRAEKLFF. The CDR3 nucleotides read TGTGCCAGCAACAGGCACCGAGCGGAAAAACTGTTTTTT.

This clonotype turned up a few times. The gene calls are TRBV10-3 and TRBJ1-1; D possibly corresponds to TRBD1 (6 bases). There are 13 residues in the CDR3. The V end was cut by 5 bases, the J end by 1 base, with 8 bases between. CDR1 and CDR2 (germline): ENHRY, SYGVKD. CDR3 sequence (DNA): TGTGCCATCAGTCCGACAGGGAACACTGAAGCTTTCTTT. Translation gives CAISPTGNTEAFF.

This clonotype has a count of ten or more. The chain is built from TRBV7-8 and TRBJ2-3; TRBD2 agrees at 14 bases. CDR1 SGHVS and CDR2 FQNEAQ come from the germline V gene. V lost 2 bases, J lost 6 bases, and 10 bases stayed unmatched. The CDR3 is made up of 18 amino acids. CDR3 amino acids: CASSLSGLAGGTRDTQYF. The CDR3 DNA follows: TGTGCCAGCAGCTTATCCGGACTAGCGGGGGGAACCCGGGATACGCAGTATTTT.

This clonotype was counted between two and nine times. V is TRBV14 and J is TRBJ2-7, with 10 bases lining up with TRBD1. CDR1 SGHDN and CDR2 FVKESK come from the germline V gene. The junction had 11 bases not matched to a gene; V was cut back by 4 bases and J by 2 bases. The CDR3 contains 17 residues. In DNA form, the CDR3 reads TGTGCCAGCAGCCTAATGGCTCGGGACAGGGGTCCCTACGAGCAGTACTTC. This codes for CASSLMARDRGPYEQYF.

This chain uses TRBV4-1 with TRBJ1-4; no definite D call. Germline V lookup: CDR1 MGHRA, CDR2 YSYEKL. V lost 5 bases and J 7 bases, leaving 17 bases between the germline ends. CDR3 length: 15 residues. In DNA, the CDR3 is TGCGCCAGCAGCGGGGAGGGCCTTTTAGGTGAAAAACTGTTTTTT. It specifies CASSGEGLLGEKLFF.

This clonotype was detected a few times. The J gene is TRBJ1-1, the V gene TRBV6-1, with D perhaps TRBD1 (6 bases). This CDR3 comprises 14 residues. Per germline, CDR1 MNHNS and CDR2 SASEGT. V lost 6 bases and J lost 5, with 16 bases in between. CDR3 bases: TGTGCCAGCAGGCACCGGGGGGCTGGGACTGAAGCTTTCTTT. It encodes CASRHRGAGTEAFF.

The chain carries TRBV6-2 or TRBV6-3 and TRBJ1-2; D might be TRBD1 (6 bases). The CDR3 has 12 residues. Germline V CDR1 and CDR2: MNHEY, SVGEGT. Between the trimmed V and J ends, which lost 2 bases and 7 bases, there was a span of 8 bases. CDR3 amino acids: CASSYGGSGYTF. The CDR3 region has the DNA TGTGCCAGCAGTTACGGGGGCTCTGGCTACACCTTC.

This clonotype was seen ten or more times. The V and J genes are TRBV7-8 and TRBJ2-1; D is perhaps TRBD1 (6 bases). Deletions cut 4 bases from V and 3 bases from J, with 22 bases between. The length of the CDR3 is 18 residues. Germline lookup yields CDR1 SGHVS and CDR2 FQNEAQ. The CDR3 coding sequence is TGTGCCAGCAGCTCCAGCCAACGACGGGGACAATTCTACAATGAGCAGTTCTTC. This sequence encodes CASSSSQRRGQFYNEQFF.

The genes are TRBV10-3 and TRBJ2-1, with TRBD2 matching over 12 bases. CDR1 is ENHRY and CDR2 is SYGVKD in the germline V gene. The V segment lost 2 bases and the J segment 5 bases; nucleotides outside the gene matches: 7. CDR3 length: 17 amino acids. CDR3 coding DNA: TGTGCCATCAGTGAGACCGATCCTAGCGGGGGGGACAATGAGCAGTTCTTC. This codes for CAISETDPSGGDNEQFF.

This clonotype was counted only a few times. The rearrangement joins TRBV7-9 to TRBJ1-2; TRBD1 matches 7 bases. The V gene's germline CDR1 is SEHNR and CDR2 FQNEAQ (reference sequence). This CDR3 spans 14 amino acids. With V trimmed by 1 base and J by 4 bases, 3 bases remained unmatched. CDR3: CASSLGDSFYGYTF. The CDR3, as DNA: TGTGCCAGCAGCTTAGGGGACAGCTTCTATGGCTACACCTTC.

The V call is TRBV10-3, the J call TRBJ2-1; D is perhaps TRBD1 or TRBD2 (6 bases each). V dropped 1 base and J dropped 3 bases, with 16 bases sitting between them. This CDR3 has 17 residues. Germline V gene data show CDR1 as ENHRY and CDR2 as SYGVKD. In DNA form, the CDR3 reads TGTGCCATCAGTGAGTTAGGAGGGGGTGAACACTACAATGAGCAGTTCTTC. Encoded protein: CAISELGGGEHYNEQFF.

This clonotype has just a few counts. The rearrangement links TRBV4-3 to TRBJ1-2, with TRBD1 matching 8 bases. The CDR3 has 14 amino acids. V trimming: 3 bases; J trimming: 6 bases; junction bases outside the gene matches: 6. The germline CDR1 and CDR2 sequences are LGHNA and YSLEER. The CDR3 bases are TGCGCCAGCAGCCAGTTCACAGGGGGAGATGGCTACACCTTC. It encodes CASSQFTGGDGYTF.

The J gene is TRBJ2-7, the V gene TRBV2; 8 bases are shared with TRBD2. Trimming at V came to 6 bases and at J to 8 bases, leaving 12 bases not matched to a gene. Per the germline V gene, CDR1 is SNHLY and CDR2 is FYNNEI. There are 14 residues in the CDR3. In nucleotides, the CDR3 is TGTGCCAGCAGCTTGGGGGGACTAGGCCCTAAGCAGTACTTC. Protein sequence: CASSLGGLGPKQYF.

The J gene is TRBJ2-3, the V gene TRBV11-2, with D uncertain. Deletions cut 4 bases from V and 0 bases from J, with 14 bases between. This CDR3 spans 16 amino acids. Germline CDR1 and CDR2: SGHAT and FQNNGV. CDR3 sequence (DNA): TGTGCCAGCAGCTCCCGGGCCCTGATTAGCACAGATACGCAGTATTTT. Translating it yields CASSSRALISTDTQYF.

In this sample, this clonotype turned up a few times. The genes are TRBV5-5 and TRBJ2-7, with 7 bases that match TRBD1. V gave up 4 bases and J gave up 0 bases; unmatched junction bases: 4. Germline V gene lookup returns CDR1 SGHKS and CDR2 YYEKEE (reference sequence). This CDR3 spans 14 amino acids. For the CDR3, the DNA is TGTGCCAGCAGCGGCCGGGACAGCTCCTACGAGCAGTACTTC. This encodes CASSGRDSSYEQYF.

The chain uses TRBV6-1 and TRBJ2-3; 11 bases are a match to TRBD2. CDR3 length: 16 amino acids. The germline V gene has CDR1 MNHNS and CDR2 SASEGT. The junction had 5 bases not matched to a gene; V was cut back by 6 bases and J by 0 bases. The CDR3 DNA is TGTGCCAGCAGACGTAGACTAGCGGGGAGCACAGATACGCAGTATTTT. Translating gives CASRRRLAGSTDTQYF.

The chain recombines TRBV18 with TRBJ1-4; a possible D gene is TRBD1 (5 bases). V was shortened by 3 bases and J by 8 bases, with 19 bases between the two germline ends. Germline V gives CDR1 KGHSH, CDR2 LQKENI. The CDR3 runs to 16 residues. The CDR3 sequence: CASSPGAGGSGEKLFF. CDR3 DNA sequence: TGTGCCAGCTCACCCGGGGCTGGGGGGTCCGGCGAAAAACTGTTTTTT.

In this sample, this clonotype turned up many times. The chain couples TRBV12-3 or TRBV12-4 to TRBJ1-5; D is unclear. Trimming cost V 3 bases and J 2 bases, with 8 bases left between them. The CDR3 consists of 14 residues. CDR3 protein: CASSFGVGNQPQHF. The CDR3 region has the DNA TGTGCCAGCAGTTTTGGAGTGGGCAATCAGCCCCAGCATTTT.

V gene TRBV2 combines with J gene TRBJ2-7, with D possibly TRBD2 on 5 matching bases. The length of the CDR3 is 13 residues. Germline V CDR1 and CDR2: SNHLY, FYNNEI. V lost 6 bases, J lost 2 bases, and 11 bases lay in between. This CDR3 reads CASREGKTYEQYF. CDR3 sequence (DNA): TGTGCCAGCAGAGAGGGAAAAACCTACGAGCAGTACTTC.

The chain recombines TRBV13 with TRBJ1-1; TRBD1 agrees at 7 bases. The CDR3 contains 15 residues. CDR1 and CDR2 (germline): PRHDT, FYEKMQ (reference sequence). With V trimmed by 4 bases and J by 3 bases, 8 bases remained unmatched. This CDR3 reads CASSSYRGGDTEAFF. The CDR3 DNA reads TGTGCCAGCAGCTCGTACAGGGGAGGGGACACTGAAGCTTTCTTT.

There are a few counts of this clonotype. The chain links TRBV6-5 to TRBJ2-2, with a tentative D call TRBD1 (5 bases). The CDR3 extends over 15 amino acids. Germline assignment: CDR1 MNHEY and CDR2 SVGAGI. The V end was cut by 6 bases, the J end by 2 bases, with 13 bases between. DNA for the CDR3: TGTGCCAGCAGAAGACAGACCCTTAACACCGGGGAGCTGTTTTTT. Translation: CASRRQTLNTGELFF.

This clonotype was observed a handful of times. The chain couples TRBV2 to TRBJ2-3, with D possibly being TRBD2 (6 bases). Between the trimmed V and J ends, which lost 7 bases and 1 base, there was a span of 15 bases. From germline, CDR1 is SNHLY and CDR2 FYNNEI. This CDR3 is built from 15 residues. Here the CDR3 DNA reads TGTGCCAGCACCAGGGCGGGGACCCGCACAGATACGCAGTATTTT. It yields the protein CASTRAGTRTDTQYF. Drawing the rest from reference TRBV2 and TRBJ2-3, the complete variable domain is EPEVTQTPSHQVTQMGQEVILRCVPISNHLYFYWYRQILGQKVEFLVSFYNNEISEKSEIFDDQFSVERPDGSNFTLKIRSTKLEDSAMYFCASTRAGTRTDTQYFGPGTRLTVL.

This clonotype was seen a few times. The chain combines TRBV27 with TRBJ2-7, with 8 positions matching TRBD1. CDR1 and CDR2 (germline): MNHEY, SMNVEV (reference sequence). J was trimmed by 6 bases and V by 3 bases; bases with no gene match: 7. CDR3 length: 14 amino acids. The CDR3: CASSFLITGGEQYF. CDR3 coding DNA: TGTGCCAGCAGTTTCCTTATCACAGGGGGCGAGCAGTACTTC.

This clonotype was counted only a few times. This chain connects TRBV7-3 to TRBJ2-3; D is unresolved. Germline loops: CDR1 SGHTA, CDR2 FQGTGA. CDR3 length equals 12 residues. V lost 11 bases to trimming and J lost 3 bases, with 12 bases between them. In nucleotides, the CDR3 is TGTGCCTCTTCGGTAGGAACAGATACGCAGTATTTT. It yields the protein CASSVGTDTQYF.

This clonotype showed up just once. The J gene is TRBJ2-1, the V gene TRBV6-5; tentative D call: TRBD1 (6 bases). CDR3 length: 15 amino acids. CDR1 and CDR2 (germline): MNHEY, SVGAGI. The CDR3 DNA is TGTGACGGCAGCTGGGGGCTATCGCCCTACAATGAGCAGTTCTTC. This codes for CDGSWGLSPYNEQFF.

This clonotype was seen only a few times. V gene TRBV7-2 combines with J gene TRBJ1-3; 7 nucleotides line up with TRBD1. CDR3 size: 17 residues. Germline V gives CDR1 SGHTA, CDR2 FQGNSA. V shed 5 bases, J shed 0 bases, and the junction held 10 bases outside the gene matches. The CDR3 sequence is CASSTEGAHDSGNTIYF. DNA of the CDR3: TGTGCCAGCAGCACTGAGGGGGCCCATGACTCTGGAAACACCATATATTTT.

This clonotype showed up just a few times. V and J are TRBV27 and TRBJ2-7, with D perhaps matching TRBD2 (5 bases). Between the trimmed V and J ends, which lost 5 bases and 2 bases, there was a span of 16 bases. CDR1 and CDR2 from the germline V gene are MNHEY and SMNVEV (reference sequence). CDR3 size: 15 residues. The CDR3, as DNA: TGTGCCAGCAGTCCCCGATCCGGGAAGCCCTACGAGCAGTACTTC. Translation: CASSPRSGKPYEQYF.

Only a few counts were recorded for this clonotype. The rearrangement uses TRBV6-2 or TRBV6-3 and TRBJ2-1; no clear D gene. Deletions cut 7 bases from V and 7 bases from J, with 11 bases between. The CDR3 is 12 residues long. Germline V gives CDR1 MNHEY, CDR2 SVGEGT. In DNA, the CDR3 is TGTGCCAGCACCCACGGTGGGAATGAGCAGTTCTTC. The encoded protein is CASTHGGNEQFF.

The rearrangement links TRBV11-2 to TRBJ2-7; D possibly matches TRBD1 or TRBD2 (5 bases each). CDR3 length: 14 residues. The germline gives CDR1 SGHAT, CDR2 FQNNGV. Deletions cut 5 bases from V and 3 bases from J, with 14 bases between. For the CDR3, the DNA is TGTGCCAGCAGCCACGGGACCTGGGACTACGAGCAGTACTTC. This sequence encodes CASSHGTWDYEQYF.